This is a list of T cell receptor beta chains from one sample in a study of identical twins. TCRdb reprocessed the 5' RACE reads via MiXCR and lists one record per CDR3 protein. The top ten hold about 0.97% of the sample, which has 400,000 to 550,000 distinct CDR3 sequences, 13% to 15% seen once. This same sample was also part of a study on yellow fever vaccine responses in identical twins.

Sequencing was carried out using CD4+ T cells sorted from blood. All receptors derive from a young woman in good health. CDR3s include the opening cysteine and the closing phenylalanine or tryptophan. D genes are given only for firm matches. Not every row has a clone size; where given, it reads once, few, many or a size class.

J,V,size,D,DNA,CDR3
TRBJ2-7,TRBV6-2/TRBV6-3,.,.,TGTGCCAGCAGTTACCGAGGGGACTCCTACGAGCAGTACTTC,CASSYRGDSYEQYF
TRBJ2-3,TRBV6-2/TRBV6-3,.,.,TGTGCCAGCAGCCTCAAACGCCGCCTCCACGGTGGAGATACGCAGTATTTT,CASSLKRRLHGGDTQYF
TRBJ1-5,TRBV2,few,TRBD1,TGTGCCAGCAGGGACAGGATTAGCAATCAGCCCCAGCATTTT,CASRDRISNQPQHF
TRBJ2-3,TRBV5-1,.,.,TGCGCCAGCAGTCACGCCCAGCTTCCTAAAGATACGCAGTATTTT,CASSHAQLPKDTQYF
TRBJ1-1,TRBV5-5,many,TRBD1,TGTGCCAGCAGCTTGGCCGGGACAGGGGGCACTGAAGCTTTCTTT,CASSLAGTGGTEAFF
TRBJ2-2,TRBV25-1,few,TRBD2,TGTGCCAGCAGTGAACAGGTAGCGGGAAGGACCGGGGAGCTGTTTTTT,CASSEQVAGRTGELFF
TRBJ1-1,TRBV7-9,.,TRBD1,TGTGCCAGCAGCCGTTCAGGGGGCTCTGAAGCTTTCTTT,CASSRSGGSEAFF
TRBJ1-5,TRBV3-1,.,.,TGTGCCAGCAGCCAAGGAGTGAGGAACAATCAGCCCCAGCATTTT,CASSQGVRNNQPQHF
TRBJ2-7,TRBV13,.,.,TGTGCCAGCAGCTCCACAGGGAGGGCCGGCTACGAGCAGTACTTC,CASSSTGRAGYEQYF
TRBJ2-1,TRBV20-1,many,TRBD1,TGCAGTGCTAGAGATTTCAGGGGGAAAAATGAGCAGTTCTTC,CSARDFRGKNEQFF
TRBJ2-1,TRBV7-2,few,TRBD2,TGTGCCAGCAGCTTAAGCGCGGGAGGGCTCGGTTGGAATGAGCAGTTCTTC,CASSLSAGGLGWNEQFF
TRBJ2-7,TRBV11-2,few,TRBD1,TGTGCCAGCAGCTTAGGTACAGGGACAGGGGATCCCAACTACGAGCAGTACTTC,CASSLGTGTGDPNYEQYF
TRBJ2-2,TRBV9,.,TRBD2,TGTGCCAGCAGCCCGTACGCTCCGGGACTAGAGACCGGGGAGCTGTTTTTT,CASSPYAPGLETGELFF
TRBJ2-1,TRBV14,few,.,TGTGCCAGCAGCCAAGATGTAGGGGAACCCCAGCACAATGAGCAGTTCTTC,CASSQDVGEPQHNEQFF